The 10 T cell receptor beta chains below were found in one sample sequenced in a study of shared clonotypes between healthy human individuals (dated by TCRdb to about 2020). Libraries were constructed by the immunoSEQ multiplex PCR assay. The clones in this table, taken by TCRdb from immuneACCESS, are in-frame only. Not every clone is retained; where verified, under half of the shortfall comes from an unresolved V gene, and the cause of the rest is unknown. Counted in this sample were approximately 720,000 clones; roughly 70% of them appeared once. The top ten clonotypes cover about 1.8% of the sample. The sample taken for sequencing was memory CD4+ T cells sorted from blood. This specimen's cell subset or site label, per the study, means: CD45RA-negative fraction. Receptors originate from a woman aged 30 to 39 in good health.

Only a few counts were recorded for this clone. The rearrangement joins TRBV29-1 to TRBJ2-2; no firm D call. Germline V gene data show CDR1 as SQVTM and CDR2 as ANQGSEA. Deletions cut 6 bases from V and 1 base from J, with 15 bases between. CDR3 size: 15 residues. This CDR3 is CSVTGPVGNTGELFF. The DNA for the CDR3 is TGCAGCGTGACCGGACCAGTTGGGAACACCGGGGAGCTGTTTTTT.

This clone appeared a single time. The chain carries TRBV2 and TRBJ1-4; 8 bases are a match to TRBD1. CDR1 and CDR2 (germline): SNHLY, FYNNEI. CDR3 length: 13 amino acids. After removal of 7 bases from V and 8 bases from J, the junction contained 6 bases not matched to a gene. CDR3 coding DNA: TGTGCCAGCAATCTACAGGGGGAGGAAAAACTGTTTTTT. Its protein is CASNLQGEEKLFF.

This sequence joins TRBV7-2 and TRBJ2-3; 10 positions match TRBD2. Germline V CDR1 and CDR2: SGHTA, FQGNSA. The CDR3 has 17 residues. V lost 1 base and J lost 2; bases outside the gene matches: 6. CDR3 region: CASSLDGLAGATDTQYF. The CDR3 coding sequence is TGTGCCAGCAGCTTAGATGGGCTAGCGGGAGCCACAGATACGCAGTATTTT.

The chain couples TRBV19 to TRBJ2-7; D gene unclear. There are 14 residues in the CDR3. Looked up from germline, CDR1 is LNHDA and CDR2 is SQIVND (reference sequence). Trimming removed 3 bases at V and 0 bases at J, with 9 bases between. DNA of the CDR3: TGTGCCAGTAGTATCTCCCGATTCTCCTACGAGCAGTACTTC. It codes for CASSISRFSYEQYF.

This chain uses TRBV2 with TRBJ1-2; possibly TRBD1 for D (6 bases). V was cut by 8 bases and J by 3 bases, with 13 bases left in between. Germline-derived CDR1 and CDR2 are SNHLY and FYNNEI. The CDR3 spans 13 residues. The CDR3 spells CASQFPGDYGYTF. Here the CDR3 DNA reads TGTGCCAGCCAGTTCCCAGGGGACTATGGCTACACCTTC.

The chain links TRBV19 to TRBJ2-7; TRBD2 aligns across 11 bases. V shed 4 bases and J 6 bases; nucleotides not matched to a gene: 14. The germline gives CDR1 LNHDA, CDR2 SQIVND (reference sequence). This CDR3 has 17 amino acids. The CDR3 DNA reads TGTGCCAGTAGTACGCTAGCGGGAGGCGGAGCTCGTGGCGAGCAGTACTTC. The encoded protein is CASSTLAGGGARGEQYF.

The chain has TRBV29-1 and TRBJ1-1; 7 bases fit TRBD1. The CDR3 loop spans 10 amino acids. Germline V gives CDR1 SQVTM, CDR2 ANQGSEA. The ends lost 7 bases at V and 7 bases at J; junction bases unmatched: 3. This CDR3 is CSAGQVEAFF. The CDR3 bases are TGCAGCGCCGGACAGGTTGAAGCTTTCTTT.

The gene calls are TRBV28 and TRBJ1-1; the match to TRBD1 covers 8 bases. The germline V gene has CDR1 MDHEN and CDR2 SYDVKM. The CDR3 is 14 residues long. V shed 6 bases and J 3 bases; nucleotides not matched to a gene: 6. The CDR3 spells CASRPDRGYTEAFF. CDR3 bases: TGTGCCAGCAGGCCCGACAGGGGTTACACTGAAGCTTTCTTT.

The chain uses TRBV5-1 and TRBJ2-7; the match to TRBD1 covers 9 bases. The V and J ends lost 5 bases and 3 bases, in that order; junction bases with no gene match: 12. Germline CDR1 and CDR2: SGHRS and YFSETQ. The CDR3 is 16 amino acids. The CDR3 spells CASSRSPGGQGYEQYF. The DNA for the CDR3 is TGCGCCAGCAGTCGGTCCCCAGGGGGACAGGGCTACGAGCAGTACTTC.

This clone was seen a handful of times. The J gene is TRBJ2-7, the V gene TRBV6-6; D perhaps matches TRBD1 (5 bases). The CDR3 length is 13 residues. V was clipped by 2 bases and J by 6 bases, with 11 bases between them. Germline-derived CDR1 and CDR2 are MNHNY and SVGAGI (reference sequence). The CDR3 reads CASSYVGLGEQYF. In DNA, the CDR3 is TGTGCCAGCAGTTACGTGGGGCTGGGCGAGCAGTACTTC.